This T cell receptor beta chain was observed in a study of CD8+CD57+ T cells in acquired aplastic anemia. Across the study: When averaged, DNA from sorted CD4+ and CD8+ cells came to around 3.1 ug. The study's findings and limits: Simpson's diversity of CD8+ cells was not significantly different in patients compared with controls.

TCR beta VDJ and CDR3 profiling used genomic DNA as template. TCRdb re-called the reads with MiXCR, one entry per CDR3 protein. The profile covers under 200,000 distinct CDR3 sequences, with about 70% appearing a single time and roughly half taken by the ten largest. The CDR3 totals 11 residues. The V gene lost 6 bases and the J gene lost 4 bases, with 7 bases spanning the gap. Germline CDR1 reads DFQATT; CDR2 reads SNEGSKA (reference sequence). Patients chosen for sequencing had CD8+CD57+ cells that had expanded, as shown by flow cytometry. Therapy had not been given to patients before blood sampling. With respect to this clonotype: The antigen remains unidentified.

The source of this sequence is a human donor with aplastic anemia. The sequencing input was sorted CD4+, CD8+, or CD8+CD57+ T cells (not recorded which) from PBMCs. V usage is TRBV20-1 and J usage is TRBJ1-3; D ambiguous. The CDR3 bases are TGCAGTGCAGAGGAAGGAAACACCATATATTTT. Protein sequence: CSAEEGNTIYF.